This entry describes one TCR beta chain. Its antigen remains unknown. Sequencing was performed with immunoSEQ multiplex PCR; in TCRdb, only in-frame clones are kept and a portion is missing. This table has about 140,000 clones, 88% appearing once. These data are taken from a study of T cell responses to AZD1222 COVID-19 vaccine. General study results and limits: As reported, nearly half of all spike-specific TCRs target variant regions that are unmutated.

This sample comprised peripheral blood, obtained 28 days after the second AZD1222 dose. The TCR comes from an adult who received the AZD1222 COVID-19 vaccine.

The CDR3 protein is CASSPLLFRQETQYF. The CDR3 coding sequence is TGTGCCAGCAGCCCCCTCCTATTCCGACAAGAGACCCAGTACTTC. The chain uses TRBV27 and TRBJ2-5; no definite D call. Germline CDR1 reads MNHEY; CDR2 reads SMNVEV (reference sequence). The V gene lost 6 bases and the J gene lost 2 bases, with 16 bases spanning the gap. The CDR3 consists of 15 residues.